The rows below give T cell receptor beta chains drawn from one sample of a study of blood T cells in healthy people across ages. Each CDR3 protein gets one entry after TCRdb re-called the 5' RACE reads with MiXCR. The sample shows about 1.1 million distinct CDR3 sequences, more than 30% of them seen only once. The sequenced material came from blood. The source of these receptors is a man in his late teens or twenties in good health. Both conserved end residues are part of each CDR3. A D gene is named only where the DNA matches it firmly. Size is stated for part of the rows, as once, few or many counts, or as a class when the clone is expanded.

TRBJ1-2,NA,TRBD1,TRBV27,CASALQGDYGYTF,TGTGCCAGCGCGCTACAGGGGGACTATGGCTACACCTTC
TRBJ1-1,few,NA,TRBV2,CASRTRGWDTEAFF,TGTGCCAGCAGGACAAGGGGGTGGGACACTGAAGCTTTCTTT
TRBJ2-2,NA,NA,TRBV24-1,CATSEQTGELFF,TGTGCCACCAGTGAACAAACCGGGGAGCTGTTTTTT
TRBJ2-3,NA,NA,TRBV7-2,CASSLVPAASTDTQYF,TGTGCCAGCAGCTTAGTCCCAGCGGCTAGCACAGATACGCAGTATTTT
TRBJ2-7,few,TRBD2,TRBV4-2,CASSQGAGGSYNEQYF,TGTGCCAGCAGCCAAGGGGCGGGGGGCTCCTACAATGAGCAGTACTTC
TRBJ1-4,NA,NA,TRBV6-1,CASSERHTVNEKLFF,TGTGCCAGCAGTGAAAGACATACCGTGAATGAAAAACTGTTTTTT
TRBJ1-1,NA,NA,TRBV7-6,CASSSPEGNTEAFF,TGTGCCAGCAGCAGCCCGGAGGGGAACACTGAAGCTTTCTTT
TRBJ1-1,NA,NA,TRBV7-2,CASSLMGGSTNTEAFF,TGTGCCAGCAGCTTAATGGGAGGATCGACGAACACTGAAGCTTTCTTT
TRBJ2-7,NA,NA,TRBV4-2,CASSQETDGYEQYF,TGTGCCAGCAGCCAAGAAACTGACGGCTACGAGCAGTACTTC
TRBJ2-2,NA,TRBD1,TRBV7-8,CASSLIGQGWMGDTGELFF,TGTGCCAGCAGCTTAATAGGACAGGGGTGGATGGGCGACACCGGGGAGCTGTTTTTT
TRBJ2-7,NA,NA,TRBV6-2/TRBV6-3,CASSYPDFYEQYF,TGTGCCAGCAGTTACCCAGATTTCTACGAGCAGTACTTC
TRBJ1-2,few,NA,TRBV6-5,CASSYDTVRGYTF,TGTGCCAGCAGTTACGACACCGTTCGAGGCTACACCTTC
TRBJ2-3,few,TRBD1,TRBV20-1,CSARVVQGTGSDTQYF,TGCAGTGCTAGAGTCGTCCAAGGGACAGGGTCAGATACGCAGTATTTT
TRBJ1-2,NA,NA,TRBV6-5,CASSYGQGVGYGYTF,TGTGCCAGCAGTTACGGGCAGGGTGTCGGCTATGGCTACACCTTC
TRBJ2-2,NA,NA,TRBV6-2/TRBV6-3,CASSYWRGLDTGELFF,TGTGCCAGCAGTTACTGGAGGGGCTTGGACACCGGGGAGCTGTTTTTT
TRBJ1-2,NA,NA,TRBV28,CASSLESRDLIRGYTF,TGTGCCAGCAGTTTAGAATCCCGGGACCTCATACGAGGCTACACCTTC
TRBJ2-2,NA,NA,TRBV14,CASTRLGAYGELFF,TGTGCCAGCACGAGACTGGGGGCTTACGGGGAGCTGTTTTTT
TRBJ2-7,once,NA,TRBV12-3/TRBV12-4,CASSLAGAEDYEQYF,TGTGCCAGCAGTTTAGCGGGGGCCGAGGACTACGAGCAGTACTTC
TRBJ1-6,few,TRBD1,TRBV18,CASSSGTGLTSVHF,TGTGCCAGCTCTTCCGGGACAGGGTTGACCTCTGTCCACTTT
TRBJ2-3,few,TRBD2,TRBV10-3,CAIGTTSTDTQYF,TGTGCCATCGGGACTACTAGCACAGATACGCAGTATTTT
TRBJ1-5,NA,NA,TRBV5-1,CASSAQGREGNQPQHF,TGCGCCAGCAGCGCACAGGGTCGGGAGGGCAATCAGCCCCAGCATTTT
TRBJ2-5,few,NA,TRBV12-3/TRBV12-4,CASRIAARYNEQYF,TGTGCCAGTCGTATAGCGGCTAGATACAATGAGCAGTACTTC
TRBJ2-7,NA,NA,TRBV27,CASSLRWARSPSYEQYF,TGTGCCAGCAGCTTGAGGTGGGCCCGATCTCCCTCCTACGAGCAGTACTTC
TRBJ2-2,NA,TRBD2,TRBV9,CASSVGGRNTGELFF,TGTGCCAGCAGCGTAGGCGGGAGGAACACCGGGGAGCTGTTTTTT
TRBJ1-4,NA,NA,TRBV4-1,CASSQVGLNEKLFF,TGCGCCAGCAGCCAAGTGGGGTTAAATGAAAAACTGTTTTTT
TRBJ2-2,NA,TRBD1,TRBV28,CANRLGTGMDTGELFF,TGTGCCAACAGACTCGGGACAGGGATGGACACCGGGGAGCTGTTTTTT
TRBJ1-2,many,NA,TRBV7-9,CASSLAHGPNYGYTF,TGTGCCAGCAGCTTAGCTCACGGCCCTAACTATGGCTACACCTTC
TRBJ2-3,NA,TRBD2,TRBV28,CASSSSSGRSDTQYF,TGTGCCAGCAGTTCCTCTAGCGGGAGAAGCGATACGCAGTATTTT
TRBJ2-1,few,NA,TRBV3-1,CASSQLGGGAYNEQFF,TGTGCCAGCAGCCAATTAGGAGGGGGCGCCTACAATGAGCAGTTCTTC
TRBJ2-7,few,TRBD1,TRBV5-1,CASSLLGQGIHEQYF,TGCGCCAGCAGCTTGCTAGGACAGGGTATCCACGAGCAGTACTTC
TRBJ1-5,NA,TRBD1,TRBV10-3,CAIRETGGQGQPQHF,TGTGCCATCAGAGAGACAGGGGGACAGGGTCAGCCCCAGCATTTT
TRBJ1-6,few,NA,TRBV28,CASSPMEASHSPLHF,TGTGCCAGCAGCCCGATGGAGGCTTCGCATTCACCCCTCCACTTT
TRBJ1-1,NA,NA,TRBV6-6,CASRHGRGENTEAFF,TGTGCCAGCAGACACGGCAGGGGTGAGAACACTGAAGCTTTCTTT
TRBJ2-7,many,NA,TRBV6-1,CASSESQDYEQYF,TGTGCCAGCAGTGAAAGTCAGGACTACGAGCAGTACTTC
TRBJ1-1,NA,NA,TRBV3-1,CASAPGASNTEAFF,TGTGCCAGCGCCCCGGGCGCATCGAACACTGAAGCTTTCTTT
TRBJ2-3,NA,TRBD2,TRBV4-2,CTSSPDGTSGGGADTQYF,TGTACCAGCAGCCCGGACGGGACTAGCGGGGGGGGTGCAGATACGCAGTATTTT